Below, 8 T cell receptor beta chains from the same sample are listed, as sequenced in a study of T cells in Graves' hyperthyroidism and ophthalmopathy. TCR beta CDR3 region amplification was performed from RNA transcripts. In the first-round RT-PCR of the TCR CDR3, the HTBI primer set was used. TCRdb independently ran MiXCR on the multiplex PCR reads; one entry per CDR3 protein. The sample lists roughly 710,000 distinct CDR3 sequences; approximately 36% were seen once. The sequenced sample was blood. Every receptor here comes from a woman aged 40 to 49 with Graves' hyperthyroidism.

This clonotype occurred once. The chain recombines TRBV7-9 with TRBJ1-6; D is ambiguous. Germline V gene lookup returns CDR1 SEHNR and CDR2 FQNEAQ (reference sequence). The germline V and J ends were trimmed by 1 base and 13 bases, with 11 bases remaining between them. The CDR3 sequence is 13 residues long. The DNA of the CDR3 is TGTGCCAGCAGCTTAGGGTACACGTTGCCCCTCCACTTT. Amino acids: CASSLGYTLPLHF. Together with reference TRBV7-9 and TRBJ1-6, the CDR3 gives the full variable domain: DTGVSQNPRHKITKRGQNVTFRCDPISEHNRLYWYRQTLGQGPEFLTYFQNEAQLEKSRLLSDRFSAERPKGSFSTLEIQRTEQGDSAMYLCASSLGYTLPLHFGNGTRLTVT.

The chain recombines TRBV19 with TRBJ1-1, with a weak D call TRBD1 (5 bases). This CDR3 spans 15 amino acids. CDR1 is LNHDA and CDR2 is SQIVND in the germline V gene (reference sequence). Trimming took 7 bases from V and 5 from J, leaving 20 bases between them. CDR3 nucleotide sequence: TGTGCCAGTACCGGAACCTCGGGGGTGGGAACTGAAGCTTTCTTT. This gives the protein CASTGTSGVGTEAFF.

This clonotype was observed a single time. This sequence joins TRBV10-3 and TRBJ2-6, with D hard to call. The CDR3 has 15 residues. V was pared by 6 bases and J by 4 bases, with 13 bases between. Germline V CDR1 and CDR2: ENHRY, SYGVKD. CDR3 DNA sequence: TGTGCCATCAGCGGGCAGAACACCGGGGCCAACGTCCTGACTTTC. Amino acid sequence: CAISGQNTGANVLTF.

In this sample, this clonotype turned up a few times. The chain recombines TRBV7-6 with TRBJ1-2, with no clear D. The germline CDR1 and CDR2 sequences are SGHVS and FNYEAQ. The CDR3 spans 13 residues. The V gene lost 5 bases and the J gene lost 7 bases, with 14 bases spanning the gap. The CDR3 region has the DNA TGTGCCAGCAGCCCAATGGACGGCGGTGGCTACACCTTC. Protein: CASSPMDGGGYTF.

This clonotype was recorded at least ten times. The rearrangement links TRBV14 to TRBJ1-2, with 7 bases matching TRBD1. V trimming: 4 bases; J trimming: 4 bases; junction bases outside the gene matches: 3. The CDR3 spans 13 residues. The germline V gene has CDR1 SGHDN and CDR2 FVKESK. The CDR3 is CASSPSGGYGYTF. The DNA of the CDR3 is TGTGCCAGCAGCCCCTCAGGGGGCTATGGCTACACCTTC.

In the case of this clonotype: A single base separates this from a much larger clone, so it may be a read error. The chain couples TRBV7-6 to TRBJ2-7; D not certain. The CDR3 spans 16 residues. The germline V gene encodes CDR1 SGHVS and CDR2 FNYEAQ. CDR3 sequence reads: CASGLGLKGIAYEQYF. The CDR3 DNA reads TGTGCCAGCGGCTTAGGGCTGAAGGGTATTGCCTACGAGCAGTACTTC.

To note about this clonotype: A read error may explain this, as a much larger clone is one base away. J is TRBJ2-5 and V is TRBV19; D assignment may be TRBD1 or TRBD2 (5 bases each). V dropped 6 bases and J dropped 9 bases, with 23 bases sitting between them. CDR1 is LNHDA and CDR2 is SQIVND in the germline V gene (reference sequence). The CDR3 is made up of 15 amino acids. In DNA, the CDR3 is TGTGCCAGTAGAGGGGACGCAGCCATGGACGAGGCCCAGTACTTC. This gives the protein CASRGDAAMDEAQYF.

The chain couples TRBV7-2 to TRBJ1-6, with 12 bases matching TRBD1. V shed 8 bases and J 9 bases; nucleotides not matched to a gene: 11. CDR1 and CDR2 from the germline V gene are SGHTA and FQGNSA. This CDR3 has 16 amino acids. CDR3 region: CASSPSGQGAGSPLHF. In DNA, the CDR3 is TGTGCCAGCTCACCCTCGGGACAGGGGGCAGGTTCACCCCTCCACTTT.